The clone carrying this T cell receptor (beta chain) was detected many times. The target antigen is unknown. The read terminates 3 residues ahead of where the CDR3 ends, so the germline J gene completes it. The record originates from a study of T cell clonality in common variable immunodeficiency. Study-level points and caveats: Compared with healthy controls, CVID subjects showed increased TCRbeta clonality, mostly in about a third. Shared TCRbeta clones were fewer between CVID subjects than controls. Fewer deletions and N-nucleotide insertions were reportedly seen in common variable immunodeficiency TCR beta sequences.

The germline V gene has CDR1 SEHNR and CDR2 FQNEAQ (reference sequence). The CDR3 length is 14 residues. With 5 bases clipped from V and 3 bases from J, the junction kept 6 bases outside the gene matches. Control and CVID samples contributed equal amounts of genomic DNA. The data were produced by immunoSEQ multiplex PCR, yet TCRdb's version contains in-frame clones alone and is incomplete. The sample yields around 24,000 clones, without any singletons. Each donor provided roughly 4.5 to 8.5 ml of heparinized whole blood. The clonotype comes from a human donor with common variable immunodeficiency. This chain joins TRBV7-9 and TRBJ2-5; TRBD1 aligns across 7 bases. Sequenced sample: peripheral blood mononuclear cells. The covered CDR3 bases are TGTGCCAGCAGCCCCGGGACAGCAGAAGAGACC. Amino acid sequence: CASSPGTAEET. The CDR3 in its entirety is CASSPGTAEETQYF.